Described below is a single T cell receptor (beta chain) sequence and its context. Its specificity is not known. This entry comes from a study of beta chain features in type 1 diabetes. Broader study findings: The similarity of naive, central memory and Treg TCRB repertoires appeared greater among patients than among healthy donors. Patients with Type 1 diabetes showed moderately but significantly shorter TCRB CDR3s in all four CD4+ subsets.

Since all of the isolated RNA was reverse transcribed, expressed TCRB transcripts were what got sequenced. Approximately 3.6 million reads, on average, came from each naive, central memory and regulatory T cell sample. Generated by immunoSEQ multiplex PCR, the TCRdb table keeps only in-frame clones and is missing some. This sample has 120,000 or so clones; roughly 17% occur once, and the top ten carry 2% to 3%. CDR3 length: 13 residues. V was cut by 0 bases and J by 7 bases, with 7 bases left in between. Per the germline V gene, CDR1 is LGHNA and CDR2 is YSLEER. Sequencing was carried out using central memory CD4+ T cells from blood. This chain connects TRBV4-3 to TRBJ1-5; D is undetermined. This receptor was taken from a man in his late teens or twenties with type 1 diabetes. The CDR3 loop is CASSQDYGQPQHF. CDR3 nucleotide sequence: TGCGCCAGCAGCCAAGATTACGGGCAGCCCCAGCATTTT.